The 22 T cell receptor gamma chains below come from one sample, sequenced in a study of γδ T cells in repeated Plasmodium falciparum infection. Flow sorting of PBMC yielded separate Vgamma9/Vdelta2+ and Vdelta2-negative gammadelta T cell populations for bulk repertoire analysis. TCRdb re-analyzed the multiplex PCR reads via CATT. Of around 27,000 gamma-chain clones in the sample, more than 1.4% were seen once. Material: gamma-delta T cells from blood. These receptors were taken from a pool of human donors (malaria-infected and uninfected, not separated).

This clone has more than one count but fewer than ten. The TCRdb record carries a much larger clone's protein, which differs from this DNA's translation at residue 8; a read error is the likely cause, and the protein listed here is the DNA translation. The rearrangement links TRGV9 to TRGJ1 or TRGJ2. The CDR3 has 13 amino acids. Germline values: CDR1 GITISATS, CDR2 ISYDGTV (reference sequence). Trimming cost V 6 bases and J 8 bases; bases outside gene matches: 13. The CDR3 here is CALWRGRNHKKLF. CDR3 coding DNA: TGTGCCTTGTGGCGGGGGCGGAATCATAAGAAACTCTTT.

The table lists this clone with a few counts. This DNA's translation differs at residue 8 from TCRdb's protein, which comes from a much larger clone; a read error is likely, and the protein shown is translated from the DNA. The CDR3 sequence: CALCLHNQQPNYYKKLF. The CDR3 DNA follows: TGTGCCTTGTGTCTCCACAACCAACAACCGAATTATTATAAGAAACTCTTT. The rearrangement links TRGV9 to TRGJ1 or TRGJ2. Assignment of the J gene here rests on matching the DNA to germline, because TCRdb gives none. The CDR3 sequence is 17 residues long. Germline V gene data show CDR1 as GITISATS and CDR2 as ISYDGTV (reference sequence). With 7 bases clipped from V and 0 bases from J, the junction kept 18 bases outside the gene matches.

This clone has ten or more counts. TCRdb records a much larger clone's protein for this DNA, with a difference at residue 10 that likely arises from a read error; the protein given is the translation of the DNA. The rearrangement links TRGV9 to TRGJP. TCRdb lists no J gene, so it was determined here by aligning the DNA to germline. The germline V gene has CDR1 GITISATS and CDR2 ISYDGTV (reference sequence). The CDR3 has 16 amino acids. CDR3 DNA: TGTGCCTTGTGGGAGGTAAAGGAGTTGAGCAAAAAAATCAAGGTATTT. Translation: CALWEVKELSKKIKVF.

This clone was detected many times. A single base is all that separates this from a far larger clone, so a read error is likely. The same CDR3 is also encoded by other DNA sequences in this sample. The CDR3 nucleotides read TGCGCCTTGTGGGAGCCTCGCCTGGGGTCTTATAAGAAACTCTTT. It codes for CALWEPRLGSYKKLF. The chain couples TRGV9 to TRGJ1 or TRGJ2. TCRdb is silent on the J gene; assignment here came from matching the DNA to germline. Germline CDR1 and CDR2: GITISATS and ISYDGTV (reference sequence). This CDR3 is built from 15 residues.

A remark on this clone: A far larger clone is just one base off, so this is likely a read error. The genes are TRGV5 and TRGJP2. The J gene was missing in TCRdb and was found by matching the end of the DNA to germline. CDR1 and CDR2 from the germline V gene are VINAFY and YDVSNSKD. This CDR3 region has 14 residues. DNA for the CDR3: TGTGCTACCTGGGACAGGCCTAGTGATTGGATCAAGACGTTT. It yields the protein CATWDRPSDWIKTF.

To note about this clone: This sequence may be a read error, since a much larger clone differs from it by one base. Other DNA variants within this sample encode the same CDR3. This chain links TRGV4 with TRGJP2. Unmatched junction bases numbered 3, after V lost 2 bases and J lost 3 bases. This CDR3 has 14 residues. Germline assignment: CDR1 EGSTGY and CDR2 YDSYTSSV. The CDR3 spells CATWDDGSDWIKTF. The CDR3 DNA reads TGTGCCACCTGGGATGATGGTAGTGATTGGATCAAGACGTTT.

This clone occurred a few times. TCRdb's protein for this DNA is that of a much larger clone and differs from the translation at residues 6 and 10, likely a read error; the protein shown is the DNA translation. This chain connects TRGV9 to TRGJP. The J gene, left out of TCRdb, was set here by checking the DNA against germline. The CDR3 has 18 residues. The germline V gene encodes CDR1 GITISATS and CDR2 ISYDGTV (reference sequence). Unmatched junction bases numbered 15, after V lost 3 bases and J lost 10 bases. The CDR3 DNA reads as TGTGCCTTGTGGGAGATGCAGTCTACGAATTTGGGCAAAAAAATCAAGGTATTT. Translation gives CALWEMQSTNLGKKIKVF.

This clone was counted ten times or more. TCRdb records a much larger clone's protein for this DNA, with a difference at residue 12 that likely arises from a read error; the protein given is the translation of the DNA. The chain combines TRGV9 with TRGJP. TCRdb is silent on the J gene; assignment here came from matching the DNA to germline. The CDR3 runs to 16 residues. The germline V gene has CDR1 GITISATS and CDR2 ISYDGTV (reference sequence). This CDR3 reads CALWEGPELGKEIKVF. CDR3 coding DNA: TGTGCCTTGTGGGAGGGTCCAGAGTTGGGCAAAGAAATCAAGGTATTT.

Points on this clone: A far bigger clonotype differs at one base, so this is likely a read error. In the same sample, other DNA sequences code for this CDR3. This chain uses TRGV2 with TRGJP2. TCRdb records no J gene; here it was assigned by comparing the DNA to germline. Germline V gives CDR1 EGSNGY, CDR2 YDSYNSKV. CDR3 length: 13 residues. The CDR3 region is CATWARSDWIKTF. The DNA of the CDR3 is TGTGCCACCTGGGCCCGTAGCGATTGGATCAAGACGTTT.

This clone was counted a few times. TCRdb pairs this DNA with a much larger clone's protein that differs at residue 5, likely a read error; the protein shown was translated from the DNA. The chain employs TRGV4 and TRGJ1 or TRGJ2. The CDR3 is 13 residues long. Germline V gene sequence: CDR1 EGSTGY, CDR2 YDSYTSSV. The CDR3 reads CATWNGPPYKKLF. In nucleotides, the CDR3 is TGTGCCACCTGGAATGGACCCCCTTATAAGAAACTCTTT.

Concerning this clone itself: TCRdb attributes to this sequence the protein of a much larger clone, which differs from the DNA translation at residue 3; a read error is likely, and the protein displayed is translated from the DNA. The chain carries TRGV3 and TRGJP1. The J gene is absent in TCRdb and was assigned here via DNA matching to germline. The CDR3 sequence is 14 residues long. CDR1 is VTNTFY and CDR2 is YDVSTARD in the germline V gene (reference sequence). The CDR3 spells CAAWDRPAGWFKIF. The CDR3 nucleotides read TGTGCCGCCTGGGACAGGCCGGCTGGTTGGTTCAAGATATTT.

There are a few counts of this clone. Translating this DNA gives a protein that differs at residue 5 from the TCRdb one, which belongs to a much larger clone; a read error is likely, and the protein shown is this translation. The CDR3 bases are TGTGCCTTGTGGGGGGTCTTGGAGGAGTTGGGCAAAAAAATCAAGGTATTT. Translating it yields CALWGVLEELGKKIKVF. The gene calls are TRGV9 and TRGJP. The J gene is not listed in TCRdb, so it was assigned here from a DNA match to germline. This CDR3 spans 17 amino acids. V lost 5 bases to trimming and J lost 7 bases; unmatched junction nucleotides: 11. Germline CDR1 and CDR2: GITISATS and ISYDGTV (reference sequence).

This clone came up many times. This probably arose from a read error, given a far larger clone one base away. This CDR3 is also generated by other DNA sequences in the sample. The chain links TRGV3 to TRGJ1 or TRGJ2. Germline-derived CDR1 and CDR2 are VTNTFY and YDVSTARD (reference sequence). This CDR3 comprises 14 residues. As DNA, the CDR3 is TGTGCTACCTGGGACAGGAAGATTTATTATAAGAAACTCTTT. Its translation is CATWDRKIYYKKLF.

This clone has at least ten counts. A far larger clone differs by one base, so this is likely a read error. The same CDR3 arises from other DNA sequences in this sample as well. V and J are TRGV9 and TRGJ1 or TRGJ2. TCRdb records no J gene; here it was assigned by comparing the DNA to germline. This CDR3 comprises 14 residues. Germline CDR1 reads GITISATS; CDR2 reads ISYDGTV (reference sequence). CDR3 DNA sequence: TGTGCCCTGTGGGAGAGCGAGAATTATTATAAGAAACTCTTT. Translation: CALWESENYYKKLF.

This clone appeared many times. The protein in TCRdb stems from a much larger clone and differs at residue 8 from this DNA's translation, likely a read error; here the protein is translated from the DNA. The chain couples TRGV9 to TRGJ1 or TRGJ2. The length of the CDR3 is 15 residues. Germline assignment: CDR1 GITISATS and CDR2 ISYDGTV (reference sequence). J gave up 3 bases and V 2 bases, and 10 bases lay outside the gene matches. CDR3 protein: CALWEASIPYYKKLF. CDR3 DNA: TGTGCCTTGTGGGAGGCAAGCATCCCTTATTATAAGAAACTCTTT.

In the case of this clone: The protein that TCRdb holds for this DNA derives from a much larger clone and differs from the translated DNA at residue 5, which likely indicates a read error; the protein shown here is translated from the DNA. The chain employs TRGV3 and TRGJ1 or TRGJ2. The J gene was not available in TCRdb and was assigned here by matching the DNA to germline segments. Germline V CDR1 and CDR2: VTNTFY, YDVSTARD (reference sequence). The CDR3 covers 12 residues. The CDR3 loop reads CATWGRRMRKLF. The CDR3, as DNA: TGTGCCACCTGGGGCAGGCGTATGAGGAAACTCTTT.

As concerns this clone: A far larger clone differs by one base, so this is likely a read error. Within the sample, other DNA sequences also encode this same CDR3. This chain connects TRGV9 to TRGJ1 or TRGJ2. The J gene was not available in TCRdb and was assigned here by matching the DNA to germline segments. J lost 0 bases, V lost 7 bases, and 18 bases had no gene match. Per the germline V gene, CDR1 is GITISATS and CDR2 is ISYDGTV (reference sequence). The CDR3 contains 17 residues. Written as DNA, the CDR3 is TGTGCCTTGTGTCTTCACAACCGACAACCGAATTATTATAAGAAACTCTTT. It yields the protein CALCLHNRQPNYYKKLF.

A word on this clone: TCRdb lists the protein of a much larger clone for this DNA, which differs at residue 11, so this is likely a read error; the protein given here is translated from the DNA itself. Called V gene: TRGV9; the J gene was not called. From germline, CDR1 is GITISATS and CDR2 ISYDGTV (reference sequence). This CDR3 is 13 amino acids long. CDR3 sequence (DNA): TGTGCCTTGTGGGACTCCCCGTGGTATAAGATACTCTTT. Protein sequence: CALWDSPWYKILF.

This clone has ten or more counts. A read error likely explains why the TCRdb protein, taken from a much larger clone, differs from this DNA's translation at residue 8; the protein shown is translated from the DNA. This chain uses TRGV9 with TRGJP. The J gene is absent in TCRdb and was assigned here via DNA matching to germline. Germline CDR1 reads GITISATS; CDR2 reads ISYDGTV (reference sequence). The CDR3 covers 15 residues. CDR3 sequence reads: CALWTEESGKKIKVF. CDR3 nucleotide sequence: TGTGCCTTGTGGACAGAAGAGTCGGGCAAAAAAATCAAGGTATTT.

About this clone: TCRdb assigns this DNA the protein of a much larger clone, which departs from its translation at residue 2; this likely reflects a read error, and the protein shown comes from translating the DNA. The rearrangement links TRGV3 to TRGJ1 or TRGJ2. The J gene, missing from TCRdb, was assigned here through DNA to germline matching. The CDR3 loop spans 13 amino acids. Per germline, CDR1 VTNTFY and CDR2 YDVSTARD (reference sequence). CDR3 DNA sequence: TGTACCACCTGGGACAGGCCACGCTTTAAGAAACTCTTT. Translating gives CTTWDRPRFKKLF.

This clone has more than one count but fewer than ten. TCRdb's protein for this DNA is that of a much larger clone and differs from the translation at residue 9, likely a read error; the protein shown is the DNA translation. V and J are TRGV9 and TRGJ1 or TRGJ2. With V trimmed by 0 bases and J by 12 bases, 8 bases remained unmatched. The V gene's germline CDR1 is GITISATS and CDR2 ISYDGTV (reference sequence). CDR3 length equals 12 residues. The CDR3 reads CALWEVELTKLF. For the CDR3, the DNA is TGTGCCTTGTGGGAGGTGGAGCTTACGAAACTCTTT.

In this sample, this clone turned up a few times. The TCRdb record carries a much larger clone's protein, which differs from this DNA's translation at residue 2; a read error is the likely cause, and the protein listed here is the DNA translation. This rearrangement joins TRGV9 to TRGJP. Here the J gene was assigned by germline matching of the DNA, as TCRdb has none. The germline V gene has CDR1 GITISATS and CDR2 ISYDGTV (reference sequence). This CDR3 is built from 17 residues. The CDR3 region is CTLWEVQSELGKKIKVF. The DNA of the CDR3 is TGTACCTTGTGGGAGGTGCAATCCGAGTTGGGCAAAAAAATCAAGGTATTT.